These 19 T cell receptor beta chains originate from one sample sequenced in a study of T-cell memory formation after mild COVID-19. TCRdb analysed the 5' RACE reads with MiXCR anew, one entry per CDR3 protein. The sample lists a few hundred thousand distinct CDR3 sequences; nearly 25% were seen once. Sequenced sample: PBMCs or a T cell subset sorted from them (not recorded which). These receptors all stem from an adult woman who had mild COVID-19 (a few samples of this study predate the infection). Cell type and time point are not known.

The chain employs TRBV3-1 and TRBJ1-1, with D hard to call. CDR1 LGHDT and CDR2 YNNKEL come from the germline V gene (reference sequence). V lost 0 bases to trimming and J lost 1 base, with 9 bases between them. The CDR3 spans 15 residues. CDR3 protein: CASSQDRKGNTEAFF. DNA of the CDR3: TGTGCCAGCAGCCAAGATAGGAAGGGGAACACTGAAGCTTTCTTT.

The sample holds a few counts of this clonotype. This chain links TRBV7-9 with TRBJ2-1; 16 bases fit TRBD2. Trimming took 5 bases from V and 6 from J; bases not matched to a gene: 4. The V gene's germline CDR1 is SEHNR and CDR2 FQNEAQ (reference sequence). CDR3 size: 16 residues. For the CDR3, the DNA is TGTGCCAGCAGCCTTGGGACTAGCGGGAGGGCCAATGAGCAGTTCTTC. Protein product: CASSLGTSGRANEQFF.

The chain employs TRBV6-1 and TRBJ2-7; tentatively, D is TRBD1 or TRBD2 (5 bases each). Germline loops: CDR1 MNHNS, CDR2 SASEGT. CDR3 length equals 12 residues. V shed 6 bases and J shed 6 bases, with 12 bases lying between them. In DNA form, the CDR3 reads TGTGCCAGCAGCCCGGGACGGAGCGAGCAGTACTTC. Translating it yields CASSPGRSEQYF.

The chain joins TRBV7-8 to TRBJ2-1, with TRBD2 matching over 9 bases. V lost 5 bases, J lost 2 bases, and 16 bases stayed unmatched. Germline CDR1 and CDR2: SGHVS and FQNEAQ. This CDR3 has 19 amino acids. As DNA, the CDR3 is TGTGCCAGCAGCCCTCCGAGAGGTAGCGGGAGTGGCGCCTACAATGAGCAGTTCTTC. It encodes CASSPPRGSGSGAYNEQFF.

This chain uses TRBV19 with TRBJ2-7; 10 nucleotides line up with TRBD1. Germline loops: CDR1 LNHDA, CDR2 SQIVND (reference sequence). This CDR3 has 14 residues. V shed 2 bases, J shed 5 bases, and the junction held 3 bases outside the gene matches. CDR3 residues: CASSIRDRGNEQYF. Written as DNA, the CDR3 is TGTGCCAGTAGTATAAGGGACAGGGGAAACGAGCAGTACTTC.

The chain employs TRBV29-1 and TRBJ1-1; D unresolved. V lost 7 bases to trimming and J lost 5 bases, with 17 bases between them. Germline V gene lookup returns CDR1 SQVTM and CDR2 ANQGSEA. The CDR3 spans 13 residues. Here the CDR3 DNA reads TGCAGCGCTGGGTCGGCTTTGCGGACTGAAGCTTTCTTT. It translates to CSAGSALRTEAFF.

There are a few counts of this clonotype. CDR3: CASSLDSIAAEQYF. The CDR3 bases are TGTGCCAGCAGCCTGGACAGCATCGCAGCCGAGCAGTACTTC. The rearrangement joins TRBV7-9 to TRBJ2-7; D might be TRBD1 (6 bases). Looked up from germline, CDR1 is SEHNR and CDR2 is FQNEAQ (reference sequence). V lost 5 bases and J 6 bases, leaving 17 bases between the germline ends. The CDR3 has 14 amino acids.

This clonotype has only a few counts. The chain has TRBV7-9 and TRBJ1-3; tentative D call: TRBD1 (5 bases). Germline values: CDR1 SEHNR, CDR2 FQNEAQ (reference sequence). V dropped 4 bases and J dropped 1 base, with 14 bases sitting between them. CDR3 size: 16 residues. The CDR3 DNA reads as TGTGCCAGCAGCTCTACAGGTGTCCTGTCTGGAAACACCATATATTTT. Translated: CASSSTGVLSGNTIYF.

This clonotype was counted a few times. The gene calls are TRBV7-2 and TRBJ1-4; TRBD1 might be the D (6 bases). The germline V gene has CDR1 SGHTA and CDR2 FQGNSA. Trimming took 6 bases from V and 6 from J, leaving 11 bases between them. The CDR3 contains 13 residues. The CDR3 DNA reads TGTGCCAGCAGTTATTACAGGGATGAAAAACTGTTTTTT. The encoded protein is CASSYYRDEKLFF.

The chain has TRBV7-9 and TRBJ2-1, with 8 positions matching TRBD1. CDR1 is SEHNR and CDR2 is FQNEAQ in the germline V gene (reference sequence). The CDR3 is made up of 17 amino acids. With 5 bases clipped from V and 4 bases from J, the junction kept 13 bases outside the gene matches. The DNA for the CDR3 is TGTGCCAGCAGCAAAAACAGGGGGGCCTTACGATACAATGAGCAGTTCTTC. Its translation is CASSKNRGALRYNEQFF.

V gene TRBV9 combines with J gene TRBJ1-1, with 10 bases identical to TRBD1. The length of the CDR3 is 17 residues. CDR1 and CDR2 (germline): SGDLS, YYNGEE. V gave up 0 bases and J gave up 0 bases; unmatched junction bases: 5. CDR3 in DNA: TGTGCCAGCAGCGTAGGGGACAGGGGCGCTATGAACACTGAAGCTTTCTTT. Translation: CASSVGDRGAMNTEAFF.

This clonotype has only a few counts. The rearrangement uses TRBV7-6 and TRBJ2-1; possibly TRBD2 for D (6 bases). The germline V and J ends were trimmed by 0 bases and 11 bases, with 8 bases remaining between them. The CDR3 has 12 residues. Germline values: CDR1 SGHVS, CDR2 FNYEAQ. The CDR3 sequence is CASSLASGQQFF. Here the CDR3 DNA reads TGTGCCAGCAGCTTAGCCAGCGGGCAGCAGTTCTTC.

The V gene is TRBV5-6, the J gene TRBJ2-3; D remains ambiguous. The germline V and J ends were trimmed by 0 bases and 4 bases, with 6 bases remaining between them. The CDR3 length is 13 residues. CDR1 SGHDT and CDR2 YYEEEE come from the germline V gene. CDR3 in amino acids: CASSLALSDTQYF. As DNA, the CDR3 is TGTGCCAGCAGCTTGGCCCTATCAGATACGCAGTATTTT.

This clonotype was detected a few times. The chain employs TRBV24-1 and TRBJ2-2, with D maybe TRBD2 (6 bases). V lost 0 bases, J lost 6 bases, and 7 bases lay in between. The CDR3 contains 14 residues. CDR1 and CDR2 from the germline V gene are KGHDR and SFDVKD. The CDR3 region has the DNA TGTGCCACCAGTGATTTGACGGGGGCCGGGGAGCTGTTTTTT. This translates into CATSDLTGAGELFF.

The gene calls are TRBV12-3 or TRBV12-4 and TRBJ1-3; D is undetermined. The CDR3 covers 14 residues. The germline V and J ends were trimmed by 4 bases and 8 bases, with 15 bases remaining between them. The CDR3 DNA is TGTGCCAGCAGTTACTTATCCCTATTGGACACCATATATTTT. Amino acids: CASSYLSLLDTIYF.

The rearrangement joins TRBV12-3 or TRBV12-4 to TRBJ2-7; TRBD2 matches at 13 bases. CDR3 size: 16 residues. J was trimmed by 7 bases and V by 5 bases; bases with no gene match: 11. The CDR3 nucleotides are TGTGCCAGCAGTACTACCGGGGGACTAGCGGGAAGAGAGCAGTACTTC. Translation gives CASSTTGGLAGREQYF.

The sample holds many counts of this clonotype. This chain joins TRBV9 and TRBJ2-7, with 9 bases identical to TRBD1. The CDR3 is made up of 13 amino acids. With V trimmed by 7 bases and J by 1 base, 3 bases remained unmatched. Germline V gene data show CDR1 as SGDLS and CDR2 as YYNGEE. CDR3 bases: TGTGCCAGCGCGGACAGGGGATCCTACGAGCAGTACTTC. This codes for CASADRGSYEQYF.

The chain uses TRBV5-4 and TRBJ1-3; D is perhaps TRBD1 (5 bases). CDR3 size: 11 residues. CDR1 is SGHNT and CDR2 is YYREEE in the germline V gene (reference sequence). Trimming stripped 3 bases from V and 8 bases from J, with 6 bases between. The CDR3 DNA is TGTGCCAGCAGCTGGGGGGACACCATATATTTT. Its translation is CASSWGDTIYF.

The chain combines TRBV7-8 with TRBJ2-5; tentative D call: TRBD1 (5 bases). This CDR3 has 15 amino acids. CDR1 is SGHVS, CDR2 FQNEAQ, per germline. The V gene lost 1 base and the J gene lost 0 bases, with 9 bases spanning the gap. The CDR3 DNA reads TGTGCCAGCAGCTTAGTAAAGGGGTACCAAGAGACCCAGTACTTC. This translates into CASSLVKGYQETQYF.